Listed here are 7 T cell receptor beta chains from one sample, sequenced in a study of shared clonotypes between healthy human individuals. Profiled with immunoSEQ multiplex PCR; TCRdb holds only in-frame clones, not every one. Of over 2 million clones listed, around 95% are singletons. Sequencing was done on a sample of naive CD4+ T cells sorted from blood. This sample's subset: CD45RA+ positively selected. The receptor source for this set is a man aged 18 to 29 in good health.

The chain carries TRBV25-1 and TRBJ2-2; the D gene is possibly TRBD1 (6 bases). The length of the CDR3 is 14 residues. The germline gives CDR1 MGHDK, CDR2 SYGVNS. V shed 5 bases and J shed 6 bases, with 13 bases lying between them. CDR3 protein: CASSSDSWPGELFF. The CDR3 DNA reads TGTGCCAGCAGTTCGGACAGTTGGCCCGGGGAGCTGTTTTTT.

This clone came up once. The rearrangement joins TRBV29-1 to TRBJ2-1; D is perhaps TRBD2 (6 bases). Looked up from germline, CDR1 is SQVTM and CDR2 is ANQGSEA. The CDR3 runs to 14 residues. The V end was cut by 8 bases, the J end by 3 bases, with 17 bases between. CDR3 coding DNA: TGCAGCTCCTCCGGGACTTTCCACTACAATGAGCAGTTCTTC. Translating gives CSSSGTFHYNEQFF.

The rearrangement links TRBV14 to TRBJ2-4; unclear D gene. CDR1 is SGHDN and CDR2 is FVKESK in the germline V gene. Trimming left V 2 bases short and J 7 bases short, with 6 bases between. This CDR3 spans 12 amino acids. The CDR3 nucleotides read TGTGCCAGCAGCCAATCGCCGAACATTCAGTACTTC. Protein sequence: CASSQSPNIQYF.

This clone is a singleton in its sample. This chain links TRBV29-1 with TRBJ2-3, with D hard to call. The CDR3 contains 9 residues. CDR1 SQVTM and CDR2 ANQGSEA come from the germline V gene. With 6 bases removed from V and 7 bases from J, the gap between germline ends came to 5 bases. The CDR3 loop reads CSVPNTQYF. The CDR3 coding sequence is TGCAGCGTCCCCAATACGCAGTATTTT.

The table lists this clone with a count of one. The chain combines TRBV7-2 with TRBJ2-7; D is uncertain. V dropped 7 bases and J dropped 5 bases, with 9 bases sitting between them. CDR3 length equals 11 residues. Germline V CDR1 and CDR2: SGHTA, FQGNSA. As DNA, the CDR3 is TGTGCCAGCACCCTCGTCGACGAGCAGTACTTC. It encodes CASTLVDEQYF. The variable domain in full, completed from reference TRBV7-2 and TRBJ2-7, reads GAGVSQSPSNKVTEKGKDVELRCDPISGHTALYWYRQSLGQGLEFLIYFQGNSAPDKSGLPSDRFSAERTGGSVSTLTIQRTQQEDSAVYLCASTLVDEQYFGPGTRLTVT.

This sequence joins TRBV5-1 and TRBJ2-1; TRBD2 is a possible D gene (6 bases). The length of the CDR3 is 12 residues. V lost 2 bases, J lost 8 bases, and 8 bases lay in between. Germline CDR1 SGHRS, CDR2 YFSETQ. The CDR3 region is CASSFRRDEQFF. CDR3 coding DNA: TGCGCCAGCAGCTTTAGGAGGGATGAGCAGTTCTTC.

A remark on this clone: The sample carries other DNA sequences with the same CDR3. The chain links TRBV6-6 to TRBJ2-7; unclear D gene. With 2 bases removed from V and 2 bases from J, the gap between germline ends came to 4 bases. The CDR3 runs 12 residues. Germline-derived CDR1 and CDR2 are MNHNY and SVGAGI (reference sequence). The CDR3 coding sequence is TGTGCCAGCAGTTACGGGACCTACGAGCAGTACTTC. This codes for CASSYGTYEQYF.